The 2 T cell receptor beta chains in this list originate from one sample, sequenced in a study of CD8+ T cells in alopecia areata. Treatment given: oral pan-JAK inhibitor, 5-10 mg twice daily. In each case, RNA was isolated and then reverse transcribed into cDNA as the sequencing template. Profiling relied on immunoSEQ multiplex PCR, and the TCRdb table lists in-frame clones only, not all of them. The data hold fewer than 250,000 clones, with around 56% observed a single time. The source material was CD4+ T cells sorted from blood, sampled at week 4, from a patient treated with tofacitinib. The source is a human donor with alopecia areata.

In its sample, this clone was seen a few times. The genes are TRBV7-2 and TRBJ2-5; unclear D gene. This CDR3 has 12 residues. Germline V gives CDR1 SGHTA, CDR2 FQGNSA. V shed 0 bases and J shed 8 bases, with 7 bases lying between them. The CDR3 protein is CASSLAGATQYF. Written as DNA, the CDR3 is TGTGCCAGCAGCTTAGCAGGCGCCACCCAGTACTTC. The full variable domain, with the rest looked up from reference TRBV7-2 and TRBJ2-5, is GAGVSQSPSNKVTEKGKDVELRCDPISGHTALYWYRQSLGQGLEFLIYFQGNSAPDKSGLPSDRFSAERTGGSVSTLTIQRTQQEDSAVYLCASSLAGATQYFGPGTRLLVL.

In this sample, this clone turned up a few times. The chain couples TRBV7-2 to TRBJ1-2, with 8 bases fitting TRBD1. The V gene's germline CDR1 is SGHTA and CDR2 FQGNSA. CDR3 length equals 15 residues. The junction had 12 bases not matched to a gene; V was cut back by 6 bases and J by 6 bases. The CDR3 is CASSNRQGPTHGYTF. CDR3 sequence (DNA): TGTGCCAGCAGTAATCGACAGGGGCCGACCCATGGCTACACCTTC.